The T cell receptor (beta chain) under discussion was sequenced for a study of T cells in Graves' hyperthyroidism and ophthalmopathy. This CDR3 is built from 16 residues. CDR1 and CDR2 from the germline V gene are MNHNS and SASEGT. V was shortened by 0 bases and J by 4 bases, with 13 bases between the two germline ends. Amplification of TCR beta CDR3 regions was performed using RNA transcripts as template. TCR CDR3 underwent first-round RT-PCR with the HTBI primer set. Using its own MiXCR run on the multiplex PCR reads, TCRdb lists one record per CDR3 protein. Counted here are about 410,000 distinct CDR3 sequences, approximately 15% occurring once; the ten biggest clones make up about 13%. This clonotype was found many times. Disease duration was under 3 months in the ophthalmopathy patients, who also had a Clinical Activity Score of at least 3 and a NOSPECS grade of at least 4.

Input material: blood. The chain is built from TRBV6-1 and TRBJ2-1; a possible D gene is TRBD2 (6 bases). The clonotype was recovered from a man between 18 and 35 years old with Graves' ophthalmopathy. CDR3 nucleotides: TGTGCCAGCAGTGAAGCGGGAGGTTCACCTTACAATGAGCAGTTCTTC. This encodes CASSEAGGSPYNEQFF.